The clone carrying this T cell receptor beta chain was recorded a few times. TCRdb analysed the RT-PCR reads with MiXCR anew, one entry per CDR3 protein. The sample lists about a million distinct CDR3 sequences; more than 15% were seen once. Germline loops: CDR1 SGHTA, CDR2 FQGNSA. Between the trimmed V and J ends, which lost 5 bases and 1 base, there was a span of 17 bases. The CDR3 length is 16 residues. The data derive from a study of patients and donors after allogeneic stem cell transplantation. V and J are TRBV7-2 and TRBJ1-1, with a tentative D call TRBD1 (5 bases). The specimen was blood, either unsorted or a sorted T cell fraction (not recorded which). The clonotype was recovered from a human donor who was either an allogeneic HSCT recipient or a stem cell or donor lymphocyte infusion donor (not recorded which). It is not recorded whose cells these are; they may come from a transplant donor. CDR3 in DNA: TGTGCCAGCAGCCGGGGTCCCGGGACTGGGAACACTGAAGCTTTCTTT. As protein: CASSRGPGTGNTEAFF.